One TCR beta chain is described in this entry. No cognate antigen has been identified for it. It has no much larger one-base neighbor in the sample; base qualities were not kept. Trimming leaves V shorter by 6 bases and J shorter by 5 bases, with the junction holding 2 bases beyond the gene matches. As encoded in the germline V gene, CDR1 is WSHSY while CDR2 is SAAADI. Including cysteine and phenylalanine, the CDR3 has 13 amino acids. Of all the DNA, just the CDR3 is kept, 39 bases in frame from base 1. For sequencing of the TCRbeta CDR3 region, genomic DNA was extracted from the sorted cells. TCRbeta CDR3 regions were sequenced using the immunoSEQ Assay. Held by TCRdb, this immuneACCESS table contains in-frame sequences only and omits some clones. Under half of the omission traces to an unresolved V gene where checked; the cause of the rest is unknown. For this sample the table gives about 62,000 clones, of which approximately 91% were detected only once. Over 0.25% of the sample is held by the ten biggest clonotypes.

The sample belongs to a study of OX40 agonist ivuxolimab in advanced cancers. For context, the study as a whole: Ivuxolimab, which targeted the costimulatory receptor OX40 (CD134), was an agonistic, fully human IgG2 monoclonal antibody. Patients were allowed to have had prior anti-PD-1, anti-PD-L1 or anti-CTLA-4 therapy, and roughly two fifths of the dose-escalation patients had been treated with checkpoint inhibitors. Of the approximately 50 patients in dose escalation, about 19 had hepatocellular carcinoma, around 15 had melanoma, 9 had renal cell carcinoma and 9 had head and neck cancer. Peripheral TCRbeta sequencing aimed to test whether ivuxolimab altered TCR sequence diversity and caused clonal T-cell expansion. In the dose-escalation cohort, around 80% of patients were male, and the mean age was around 60 years with a range of about 20 to 80. The paper covers the monotherapy dose-escalation part of the phase I ivuxolimab trial, which included N ≈ 52 patients. Partial responses occurred in three dose-escalation patients, of whom one had hepatocellular carcinoma and two had cutaneous melanoma. Intravenous ivuxolimab was administered to patients every 2 weeks at six dose levels: 0.01, 0.1, 0.3, 1.5, 3 and 10 mg/kg. Broad study findings and their caveats: At doses of 0.1 to 3.0 mg/kg, clonal expansion of both CD4+ and CD8+ blood T cells was observed from baseline to week 6. In the 0.1-3.0 mg/kg groups, partial responders were among the patients with the lowest normalized peripheral clonal expansion, particularly in CD8+ T cells. The antigen specificity of the clonally expanded peripheral T cells was not determined. After ivuxolimab, expanded clones were on average more numerous among CD8+ T cells than among CD4+ T cells. Low levels of normalized T-cell clonal expansion were also shown by some nonresponding patients.

The trial excluded patients who had a history of autoimmune disease or who were on systemic immunosuppression. Peripheral blood for TCR sequencing was drawn from every dose cohort at baseline, at cycle 4 day 1 and at cycle 7 day 1. The samples were drawn from a first-in-human, open-label, multicenter phase I dose-escalation trial of ivuxolimab. The trial enrolled adults with locally advanced or metastatic head and neck squamous cell, hepatocellular, melanoma or renal cell carcinoma. Before TCR sequencing, CD4+ T cells and CD8+ T cells from peripheral blood were sorted into separate populations. This sequence originates from an adult with an advanced solid tumor such as melanoma, head and neck, liver or kidney cancer. The input for sequencing was CD4+ or CD8+ T cells sorted from blood, taken in a trial of the OX40 agonist ivuxolimab. Here the chain combines TRBV10-2 and TRBJ1-2; a stretch of 11 junction bases matches TRBD1. CDR3 reads: CASSRDRGYGYTF. The DNA is TGCGCCAGCAGCCGGGACAGGGGGTATGGCTACACCTTC.